The present TCR beta chain was sequenced within a study of T cell responses to AZD1222 COVID-19 vaccine. General study results and limits: At baseline, seropositivity was found in only six AZD1222 recipients. Most donors were white British, females outnumbered males, and clonal diversity was possibly underestimated.

From germline, CDR1 is LNHDA and CDR2 SQIVND (reference sequence). The CDR3 totals 13 residues. Trimming took 4 bases from V and 5 from J, leaving 11 bases between them. Only in-frame clones appear in the TCRdb table, and some are missing; sequencing was by immunoSEQ multiplex PCR. Here the sample spans 85,000 to 130,000 clones, around 90% being singletons. As concerns this clone: Its antigen is unidentified.

The sequenced sample was peripheral blood, obtained on day 0 of AZD1222 vaccination. The chain carries TRBV19 and TRBJ1-1; D uncertain. This TCR was recovered from an adult in good health. In DNA form, the CDR3 reads TGTGCCAGTAGTAATCGGTTCCTAACTGAAGCTTTCTTT. This sequence encodes CASSNRFLTEAFF. Variable domain in full (rest from reference TRBV19 and TRBJ1-1): DGGITQSPKYLFRKEGQNVTLSCEQNLNHDAMYWYRQDPGQGLRLIYYSQIVNDFQKGDIAEGYSVSREKKESFPLTVTSAQKNPTAFYLCASSNRFLTEAFFGQGTRLTVV.